The sequence of this TCR beta chain was determined in a study of low-dose radiotherapy and immunotherapy resistance in tumors. First-strand cDNA used TRAV- and TRBV-specific primers, covering alpha and beta chains. TCR amplification ran approximately 22 PCR cycles using constant-region and V-primer adapter primers. TCRdb redid the calling of the reads with MiXCR, one entry per CDR3 protein. The data show roughly 95,000 distinct CDR3 sequences, with around 20% seen just once and 9.5% to 15% held by the top ten. Stated time point: after trial treatment. Treatment indicated: LDRT plus nivolumab, ipilimumab, low-dose cyclophosphamide and aspirin (RACIN trial). Donors were treated with nivolumab, ipilimumab, aspirin, and low-dose cyclophosphamide and radiotherapy. This clonotype was found many times. As the CDR3 is not closed by the conserved phenylalanine or tryptophan, this likely results from a read error. The DNA is omitted, as the CDR3 cannot be located on it reliably, and the CDR3 follows TCRdb's listing.

The sequence came from a female donor with ovarian cancer. The specimen comprised PBMCs, sampled after low-dose radiotherapy plus immunotherapy.

The CDR3 here is CASSPTTAGTPDLI. The V and J genes are TRBV18 and TRBJ2-5; the D call in the table, TRBD1, was not verified against the DNA. The CDR3 length equals 14 residues, ends included. CDR1 is KGHSH and CDR2 is LQKENI in the germline V gene.